The rows below give T cell receptor beta chains drawn from one sample of a study of shared clonotypes between healthy human individuals. Sequencing used immunoSEQ multiplex PCR; TCRdb keeps in-frame clones, though not all of them. The repertoire holds millions of clones, with around 93% as singletons. Specimen: naive CD8+ T cells from PBMCs. All receptors come from a man aged 18-30 years in good health. Some clones in this sample may be carry-over from other donors' samples. Each CDR3 is given with its conserved first and last residue. D genes are given only for firm matches. Clone size is shown for a subset of rows, as once, few, many or a class of expanded clone.

cdr3_nt | cdr3_aa | d_call | clone_size | j_call | v_call
TGTGCCAGCAGTTTAATGACTCCGGGACTAGCGGGACCTCGTCGGACCGGGGAGCTGTTTTTT | CASSLMTPGLAGPRRTGELFF | TRBD2 | NA | TRBJ2-2 | TRBV27
TGTGCCAGCAGCGTAGCAGCCCTTAATACCGAGCAGTTCTTC | CASSVAALNTEQFF | NA | NA | TRBJ2-1 | TRBV9
TGCGCCAGCAGCCGAATAGGGGGATCGAGCTCCTACAATGAGCAGTTCTTC | CASSRIGGSSSYNEQFF | NA | NA | TRBJ2-1 | TRBV4-1
TGTGCCAGCAGCCCAGAGACAGGTGGCTACAATGAGCAGTTCTTC | CASSPETGGYNEQFF | NA | once | TRBJ2-1 | TRBV7-8
TGTGCCATCAGTGAGGCTAGCGGGAGTTCCGATGAGCAGTTCTTC | CAISEASGSSDEQFF | TRBD2 | NA | TRBJ2-1 | TRBV10-3
TGTGCCAGCAGTGTTCAGACTAGCGGGATGGGGGAGCAGTTCTTC | CASSVQTSGMGEQFF | TRBD2 | few | TRBJ2-1 | TRBV6-4
TGTGCCTGCCGGACAGGGAGGAACACCGGGGAGCTGTTTTTT | CACRTGRNTGELFF | TRBD1 | NA | TRBJ2-2 | TRBV2
TGTGCCAGCAGCCTGAGGATCTTGGCAGGGGGCCTGGAGACCCAGTACTTC | CASSLRILAGGLETQYF | TRBD1 | NA | TRBJ2-5 | TRBV11-2
TGTGCCAGCAGCTTCGGACTAGCGGAATACTCCTACGAGCAGTACTTC | CASSFGLAEYSYEQYF | TRBD2 | NA | TRBJ2-7 | TRBV7-8
TGTGCCAGCAGCTTAAGCAGGGATGCGGAGACCCAGTACTTC | CASSLSRDAETQYF | NA | NA | TRBJ2-5 | TRBV7-9